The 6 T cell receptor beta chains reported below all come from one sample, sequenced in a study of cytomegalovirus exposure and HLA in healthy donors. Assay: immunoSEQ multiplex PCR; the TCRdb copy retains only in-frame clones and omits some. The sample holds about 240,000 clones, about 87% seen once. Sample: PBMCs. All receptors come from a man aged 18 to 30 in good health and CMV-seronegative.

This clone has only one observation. CDR3 nucleotides: TGTGCCAGCAAGAGGATGGTCGCTGAAGCTTTCTTT. Protein: CASKRMVAEAFF. The rearrangement links TRBV6-1 to TRBJ1-1, with D hard to call. Trimming stripped 7 bases from V and 6 bases from J, with 12 bases between. The germline V gene encodes CDR1 MNHNS and CDR2 SASEGT. The CDR3 spans 12 residues.

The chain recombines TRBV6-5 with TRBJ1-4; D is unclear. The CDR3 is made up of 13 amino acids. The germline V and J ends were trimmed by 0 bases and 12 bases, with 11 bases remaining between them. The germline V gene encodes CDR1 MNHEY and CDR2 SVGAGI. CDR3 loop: CASSYSIGSELFF. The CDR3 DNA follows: TGTGCCAGCAGTTACTCGATAGGGAGTGAACTGTTTTTT.

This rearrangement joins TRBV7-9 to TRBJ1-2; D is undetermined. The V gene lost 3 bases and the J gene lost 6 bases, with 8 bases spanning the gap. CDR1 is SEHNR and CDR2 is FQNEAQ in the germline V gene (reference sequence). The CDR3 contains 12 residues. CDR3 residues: CASSFTGNGYTF. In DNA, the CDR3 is TGTGCCAGCAGCTTTACCGGGAATGGCTACACCTTC. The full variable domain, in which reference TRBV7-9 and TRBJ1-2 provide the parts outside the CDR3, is DTGVSQNPRHKITKRGQNVTFRCDPISEHNRLYWYRQTLGQGPEFLTYFQNEAQLEKSRLLSDRFSAERPKGSFSTLEIQRTEQGDSAMYLCASSFTGNGYTFGSGTRLTVV.

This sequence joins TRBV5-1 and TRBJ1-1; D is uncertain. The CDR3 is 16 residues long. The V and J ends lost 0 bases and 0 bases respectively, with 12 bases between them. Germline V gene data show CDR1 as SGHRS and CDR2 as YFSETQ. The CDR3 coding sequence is TGCGCCAGCAGCTTGGACCCCGGAGGGATGAACACTGAAGCTTTCTTT. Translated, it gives CASSLDPGGMNTEAFF.

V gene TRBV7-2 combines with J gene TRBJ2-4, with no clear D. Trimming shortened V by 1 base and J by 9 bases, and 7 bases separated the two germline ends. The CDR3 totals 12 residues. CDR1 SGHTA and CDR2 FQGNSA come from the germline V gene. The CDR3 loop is CASSLDPGIQYF. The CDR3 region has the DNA TGTGCCAGCAGCTTAGATCCCGGCATTCAGTACTTC.

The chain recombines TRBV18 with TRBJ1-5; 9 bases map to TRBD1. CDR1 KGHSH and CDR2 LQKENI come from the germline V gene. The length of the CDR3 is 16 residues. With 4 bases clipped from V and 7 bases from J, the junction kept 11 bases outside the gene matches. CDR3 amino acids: CASSQITGGKQQPQHF. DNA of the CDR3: TGTGCCAGCTCACAGATAACAGGGGGCAAACAACAGCCCCAGCATTTT.